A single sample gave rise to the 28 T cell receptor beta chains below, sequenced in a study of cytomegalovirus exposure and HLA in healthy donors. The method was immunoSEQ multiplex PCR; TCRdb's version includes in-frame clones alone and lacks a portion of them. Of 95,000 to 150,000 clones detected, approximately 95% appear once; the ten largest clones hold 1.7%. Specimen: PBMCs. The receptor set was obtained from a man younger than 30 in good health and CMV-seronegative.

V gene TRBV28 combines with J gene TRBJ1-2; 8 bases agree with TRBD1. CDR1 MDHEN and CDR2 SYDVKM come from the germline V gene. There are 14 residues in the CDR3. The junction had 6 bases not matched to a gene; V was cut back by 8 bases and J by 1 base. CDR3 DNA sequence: TGTGCCAGCGGGACAGGAGTTTTTAACTATGGCTACACCTTC. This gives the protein CASGTGVFNYGYTF.

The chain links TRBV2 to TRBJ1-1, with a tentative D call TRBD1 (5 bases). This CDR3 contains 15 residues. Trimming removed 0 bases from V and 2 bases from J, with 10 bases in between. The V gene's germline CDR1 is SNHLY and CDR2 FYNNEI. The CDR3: CASSEAWTINTEAFF. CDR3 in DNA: TGTGCCAGCAGTGAAGCTTGGACAATTAACACTGAAGCTTTCTTT.

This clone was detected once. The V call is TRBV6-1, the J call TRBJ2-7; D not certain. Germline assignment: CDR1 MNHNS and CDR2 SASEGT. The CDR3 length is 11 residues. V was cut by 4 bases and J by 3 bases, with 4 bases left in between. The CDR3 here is CASSANYEQYF. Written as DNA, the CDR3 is TGTGCCAGCAGTGCCAACTACGAGCAGTACTTC.

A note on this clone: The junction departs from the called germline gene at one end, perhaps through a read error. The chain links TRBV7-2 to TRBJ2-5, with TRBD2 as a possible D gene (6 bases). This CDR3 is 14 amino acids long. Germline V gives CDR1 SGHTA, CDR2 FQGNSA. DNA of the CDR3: TGTGCCAGCCGCTTGTCAGGAGGGCAAGAGACCCAGTACTTC. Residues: CASRLSGGQETQYF.

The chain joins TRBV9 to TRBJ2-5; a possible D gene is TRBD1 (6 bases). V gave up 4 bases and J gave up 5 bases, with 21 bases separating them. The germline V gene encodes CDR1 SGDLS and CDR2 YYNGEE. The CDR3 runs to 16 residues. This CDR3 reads CASSSTGHPSKETQYF. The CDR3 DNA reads TGTGCCAGCAGCTCCACGGGACACCCAAGCAAGGAGACCCAGTACTTC.

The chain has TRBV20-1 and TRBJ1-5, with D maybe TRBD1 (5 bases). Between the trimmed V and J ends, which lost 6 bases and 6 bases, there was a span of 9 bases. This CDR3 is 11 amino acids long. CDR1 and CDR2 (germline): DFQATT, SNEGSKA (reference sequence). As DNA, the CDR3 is TGCAGTGCCGGGGGGGGTCAGCCCCAGCATTTT. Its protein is CSAGGGQPQHF.

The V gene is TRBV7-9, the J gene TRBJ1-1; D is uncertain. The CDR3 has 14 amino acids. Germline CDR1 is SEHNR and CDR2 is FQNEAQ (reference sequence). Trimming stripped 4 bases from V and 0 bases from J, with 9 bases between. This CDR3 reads CASSSPNLNTEAFF. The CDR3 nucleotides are TGTGCCAGCAGCTCCCCAAACTTGAACACTGAAGCTTTCTTT.

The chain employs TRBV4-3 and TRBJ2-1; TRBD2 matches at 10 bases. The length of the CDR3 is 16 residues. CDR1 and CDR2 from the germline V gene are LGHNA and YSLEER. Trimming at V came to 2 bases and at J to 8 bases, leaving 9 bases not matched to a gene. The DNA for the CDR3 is TGCGCCAGCAGCCAATTCTCTAGCGGGAGTGCGGATGAGCAGTTCTTC. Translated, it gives CASSQFSSGSADEQFF.

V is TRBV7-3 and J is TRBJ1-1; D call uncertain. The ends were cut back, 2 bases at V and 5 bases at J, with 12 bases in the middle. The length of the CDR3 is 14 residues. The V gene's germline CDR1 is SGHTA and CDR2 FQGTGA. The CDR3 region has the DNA TGTGCCAGCAGCTTAGCGGGGTATGGAACTGAAGCTTTCTTT. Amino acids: CASSLAGYGTEAFF.

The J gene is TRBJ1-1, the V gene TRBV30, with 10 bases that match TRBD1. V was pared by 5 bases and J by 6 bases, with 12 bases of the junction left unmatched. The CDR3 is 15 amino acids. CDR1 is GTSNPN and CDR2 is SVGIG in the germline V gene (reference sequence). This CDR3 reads CAWGRDRGVKAEAFF. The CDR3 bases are TGTGCCTGGGGCCGGGACAGGGGAGTCAAAGCTGAAGCTTTCTTT.

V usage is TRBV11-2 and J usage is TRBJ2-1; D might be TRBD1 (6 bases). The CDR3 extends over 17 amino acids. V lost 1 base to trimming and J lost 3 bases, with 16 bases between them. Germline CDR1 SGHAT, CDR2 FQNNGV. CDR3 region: CASSLAPTGQSYNEQFF. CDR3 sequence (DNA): TGTGCCAGCAGCTTAGCGCCAACCGGACAGAGCTACAATGAGCAGTTCTTC.

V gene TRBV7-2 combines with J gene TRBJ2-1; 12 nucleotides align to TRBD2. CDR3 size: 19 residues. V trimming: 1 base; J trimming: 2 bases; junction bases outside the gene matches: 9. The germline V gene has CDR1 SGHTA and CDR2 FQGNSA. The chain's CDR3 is CASSLVTSGGPRAYNEQFF. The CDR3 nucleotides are TGTGCCAGCAGCTTAGTGACTAGCGGGGGCCCTAGGGCCTACAATGAGCAGTTCTTC.

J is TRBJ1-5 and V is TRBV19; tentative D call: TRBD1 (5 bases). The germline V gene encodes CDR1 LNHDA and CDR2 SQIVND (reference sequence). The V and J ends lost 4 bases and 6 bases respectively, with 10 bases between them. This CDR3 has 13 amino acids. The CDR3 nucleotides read TGTGCCAGTAGTAGGCAGGGTGGTCAGCCCCAGCATTTT. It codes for CASSRQGGQPQHF.

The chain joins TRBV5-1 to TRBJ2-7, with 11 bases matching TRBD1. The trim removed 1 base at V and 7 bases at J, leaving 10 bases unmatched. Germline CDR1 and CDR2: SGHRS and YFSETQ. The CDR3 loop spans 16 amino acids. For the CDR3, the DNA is TGCGCCAGCAGCTTGATCGGGACAGGGGGGTCGAGGGAGCAGTACTTC. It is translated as CASSLIGTGGSREQYF.

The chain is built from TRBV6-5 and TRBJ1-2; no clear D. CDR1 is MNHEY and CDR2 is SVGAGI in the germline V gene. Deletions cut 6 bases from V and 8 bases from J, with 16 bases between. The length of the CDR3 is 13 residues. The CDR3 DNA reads TGTGCCAGCAGGGACCCTGGAGGGAAAGGCTACACCTTC. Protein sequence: CASRDPGGKGYTF.

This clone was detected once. The CDR3 nucleotides are TGTGCCTGGTCCGAAGGACAGTCTAACTATGGCTACACCTTC. It codes for CAWSEGQSNYGYTF. This chain uses TRBV30 with TRBJ1-2; D is perhaps TRBD1 (6 bases). V gave up 5 bases and J gave up 0 bases, with 13 bases separating them. The CDR3 is made up of 14 amino acids. Germline-derived CDR1 and CDR2 are GTSNPN and SVGIG (reference sequence).

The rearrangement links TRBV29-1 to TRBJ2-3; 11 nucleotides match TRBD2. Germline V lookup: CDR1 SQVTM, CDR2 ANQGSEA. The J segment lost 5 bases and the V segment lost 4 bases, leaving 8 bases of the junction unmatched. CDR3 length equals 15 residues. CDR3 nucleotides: TGCAGCGTTGTTAGCGGGAGGGCCGACGGAGATACGCAGTATTTT. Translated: CSVVSGRADGDTQYF.

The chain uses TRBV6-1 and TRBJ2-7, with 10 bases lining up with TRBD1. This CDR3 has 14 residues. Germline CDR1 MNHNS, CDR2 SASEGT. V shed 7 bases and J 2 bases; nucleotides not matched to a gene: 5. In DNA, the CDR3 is TGTGCCAGCAACCCGACAGGGGGCCCCTACGAGCAGTACTTC. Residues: CASNPTGGPYEQYF.

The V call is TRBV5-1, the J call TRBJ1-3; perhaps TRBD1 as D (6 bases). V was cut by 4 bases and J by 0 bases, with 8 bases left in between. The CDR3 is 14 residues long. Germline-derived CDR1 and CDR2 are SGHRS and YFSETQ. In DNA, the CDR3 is TGCGCCAGCAGCGGGGACACCTCTGGAAACACCATATATTTT. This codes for CASSGDTSGNTIYF. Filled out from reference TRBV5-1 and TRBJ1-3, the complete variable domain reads KAGVTQTPRYLIKTRGQQVTLSCSPISGHRSVSWYQQTPGQGLQFLFEYFSETQRNKGNFPGRFSGRQFSNSRSEMNVSTLELGDSALYLCASSGDTSGNTIYFGEGSWLTVV.

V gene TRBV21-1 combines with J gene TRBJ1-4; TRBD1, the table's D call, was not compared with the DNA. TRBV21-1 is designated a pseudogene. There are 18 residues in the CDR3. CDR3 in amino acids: CASSKGLSGTATNEKLFF. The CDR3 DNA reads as TGTGCCAGCAGCAAAGGGCTCTCCGGGACAGCAACTAATGAAAAACTGTTTTTT.

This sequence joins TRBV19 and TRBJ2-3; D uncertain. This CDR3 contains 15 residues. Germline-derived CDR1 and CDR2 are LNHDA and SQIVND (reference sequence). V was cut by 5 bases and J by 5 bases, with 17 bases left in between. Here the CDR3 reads CASSLARLRGDTQYF. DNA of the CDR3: TGTGCCAGTAGTCTCGCGAGGCTTCGCGGAGATACGCAGTATTTT.

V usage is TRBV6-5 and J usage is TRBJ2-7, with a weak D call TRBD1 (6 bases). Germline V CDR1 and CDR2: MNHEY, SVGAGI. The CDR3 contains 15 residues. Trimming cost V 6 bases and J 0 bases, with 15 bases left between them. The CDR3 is CASSQRQDPSYEQYF. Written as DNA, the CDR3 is TGTGCCAGCAGCCAAAGACAGGATCCCTCCTACGAGCAGTACTTC.

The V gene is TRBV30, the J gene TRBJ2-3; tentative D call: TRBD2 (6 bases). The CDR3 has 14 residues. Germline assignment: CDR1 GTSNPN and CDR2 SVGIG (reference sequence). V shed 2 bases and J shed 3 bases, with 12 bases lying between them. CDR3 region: CAWSLGGGTDTQYF. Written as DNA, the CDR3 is TGTGCCTGGAGTCTCGGGGGTGGAACAGATACGCAGTATTTT.

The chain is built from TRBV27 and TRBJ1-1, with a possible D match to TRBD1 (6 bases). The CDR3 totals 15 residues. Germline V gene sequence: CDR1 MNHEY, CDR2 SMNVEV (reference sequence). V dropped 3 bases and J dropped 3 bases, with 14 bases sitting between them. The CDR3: CASSFQGYRDTEAFF. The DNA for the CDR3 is TGTGCCAGCAGTTTTCAGGGGTATCGGGACACTGAAGCTTTCTTT.

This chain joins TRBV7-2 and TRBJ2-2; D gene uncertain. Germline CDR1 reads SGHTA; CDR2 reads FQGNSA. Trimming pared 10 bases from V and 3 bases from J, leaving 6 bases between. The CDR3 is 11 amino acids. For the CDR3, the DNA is TGTGCCACCCCGGACACCGGGGAGCTGTTTTTT. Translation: CATPDTGELFF.

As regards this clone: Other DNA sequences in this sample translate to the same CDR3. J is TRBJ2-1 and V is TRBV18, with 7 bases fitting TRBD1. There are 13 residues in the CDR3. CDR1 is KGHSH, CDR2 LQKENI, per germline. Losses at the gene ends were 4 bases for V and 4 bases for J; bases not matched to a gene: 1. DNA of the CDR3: TGTGCCAGCTCACAGACAGGGTACAATGAGCAGTTCTTC. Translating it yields CASSQTGYNEQFF.

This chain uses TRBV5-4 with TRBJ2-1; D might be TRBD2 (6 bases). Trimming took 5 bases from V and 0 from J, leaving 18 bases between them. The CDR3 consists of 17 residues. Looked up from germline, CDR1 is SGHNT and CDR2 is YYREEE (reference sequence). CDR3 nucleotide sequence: TGTGCCAGCAGTCGAGGGACTGGCGGACGCTCCTACAATGAGCAGTTCTTC. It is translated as CASSRGTGGRSYNEQFF.

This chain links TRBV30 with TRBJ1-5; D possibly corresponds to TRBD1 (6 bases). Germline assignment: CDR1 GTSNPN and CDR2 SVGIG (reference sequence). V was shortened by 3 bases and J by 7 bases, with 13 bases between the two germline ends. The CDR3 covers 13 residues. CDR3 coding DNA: TGTGCCTGGAGGGACAGTAGGGGACAGCCCCAGCATTTT. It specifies CAWRDSRGQPQHF.